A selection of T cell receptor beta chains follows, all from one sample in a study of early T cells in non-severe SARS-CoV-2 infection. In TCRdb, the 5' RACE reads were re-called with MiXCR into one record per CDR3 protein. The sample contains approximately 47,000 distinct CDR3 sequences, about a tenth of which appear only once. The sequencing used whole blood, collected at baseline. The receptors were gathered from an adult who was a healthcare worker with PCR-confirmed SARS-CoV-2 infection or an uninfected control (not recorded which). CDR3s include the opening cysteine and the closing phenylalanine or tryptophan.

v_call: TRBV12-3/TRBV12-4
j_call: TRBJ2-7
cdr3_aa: CASSPGTGPETPYEQYF

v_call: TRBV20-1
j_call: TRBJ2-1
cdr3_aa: CSARAGDWGEQFF

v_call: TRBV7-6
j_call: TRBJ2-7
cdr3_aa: CASSPDRGYEQYF

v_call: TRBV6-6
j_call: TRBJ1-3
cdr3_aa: CASTKTGEENTIYF

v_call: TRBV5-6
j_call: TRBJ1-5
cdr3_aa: CASSFSARKYSNQPQHF

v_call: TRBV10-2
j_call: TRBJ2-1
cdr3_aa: CASSEMGTGGHEQFF

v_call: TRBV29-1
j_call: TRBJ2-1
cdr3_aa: CSEQGAGNEQFF

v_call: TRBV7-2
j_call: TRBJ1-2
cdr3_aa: CASSPQGVNYGYTF

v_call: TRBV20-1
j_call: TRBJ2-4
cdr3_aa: CSAPVVGGPRNIQYF

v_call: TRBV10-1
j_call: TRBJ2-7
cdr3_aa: CASSRPGMDYEQYF

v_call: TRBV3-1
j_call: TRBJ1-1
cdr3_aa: CASSPDLGSGTEAFF

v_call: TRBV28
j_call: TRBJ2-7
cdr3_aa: CASSSPVYEQYF

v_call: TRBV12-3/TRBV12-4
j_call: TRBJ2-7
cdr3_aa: CASSLRSRPYEQYF

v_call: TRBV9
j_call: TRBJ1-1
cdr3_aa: CASSTGQGKGEAFF

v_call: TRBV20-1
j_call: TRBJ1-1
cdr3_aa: CSAPTRADRAEAFF

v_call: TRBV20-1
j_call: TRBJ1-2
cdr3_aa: CSAGTDSSLGYTF

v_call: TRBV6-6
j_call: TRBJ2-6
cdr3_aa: CASSYPSSGANVLTF

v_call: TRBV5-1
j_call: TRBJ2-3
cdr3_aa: CASSLAQRFEKYF

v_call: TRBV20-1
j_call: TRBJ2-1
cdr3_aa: CSARDRQHNEQFF

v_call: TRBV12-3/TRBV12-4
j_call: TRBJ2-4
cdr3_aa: CASSPAKNIQYF

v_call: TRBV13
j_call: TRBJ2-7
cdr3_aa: CASSSPDTPYEQYF

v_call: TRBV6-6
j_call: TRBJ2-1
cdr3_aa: CASSYIQGGNEQFF

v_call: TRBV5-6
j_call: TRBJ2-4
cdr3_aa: CASSSAGRENIQYF

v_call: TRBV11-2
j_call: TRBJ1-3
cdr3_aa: CASSPYGASIYF

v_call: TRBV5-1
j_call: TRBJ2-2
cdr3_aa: CASSLSPAGFANTGELFF

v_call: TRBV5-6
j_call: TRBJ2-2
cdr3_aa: CASSPRGFSELFF

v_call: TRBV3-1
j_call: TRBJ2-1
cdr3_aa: CASSQIEGVEQFF

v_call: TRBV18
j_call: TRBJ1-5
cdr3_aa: CASSPRDSSWPQHF

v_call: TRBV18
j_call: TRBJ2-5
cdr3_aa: CASSPGRRETQYF

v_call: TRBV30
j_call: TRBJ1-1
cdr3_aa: CAWSPTGGLAFF

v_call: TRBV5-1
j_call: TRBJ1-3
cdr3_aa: CASSLGQGPGNTIYF

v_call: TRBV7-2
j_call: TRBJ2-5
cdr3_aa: CASSPMTSGEETQYF

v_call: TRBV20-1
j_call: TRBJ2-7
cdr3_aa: CSARDPRASYEQYF

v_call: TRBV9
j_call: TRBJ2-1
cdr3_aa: CASSKRQLNYNEQFF

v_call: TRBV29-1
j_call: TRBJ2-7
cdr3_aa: CSVEALGHSYEQYF

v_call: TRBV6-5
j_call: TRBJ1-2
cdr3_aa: CASSYGSTFRSGYTF

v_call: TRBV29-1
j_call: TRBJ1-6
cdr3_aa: CSVDGDRPTSSYNSPLHF

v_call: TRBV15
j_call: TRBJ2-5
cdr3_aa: CATSRAFLEQETQYF

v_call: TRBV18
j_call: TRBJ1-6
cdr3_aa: CASSPQGRGSPLHF

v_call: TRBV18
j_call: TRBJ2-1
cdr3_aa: CASSPSGNEKFF

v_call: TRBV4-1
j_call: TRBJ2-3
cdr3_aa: CASSLGTGTQYF

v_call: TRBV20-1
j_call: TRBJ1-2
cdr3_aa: CSARNRRNYGYTF

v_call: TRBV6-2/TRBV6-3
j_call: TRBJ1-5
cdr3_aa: CASSFTGVNQPQHF

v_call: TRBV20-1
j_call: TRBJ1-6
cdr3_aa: CSATHMAVGSSYNSPLHF

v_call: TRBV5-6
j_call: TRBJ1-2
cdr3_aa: CASSLTGSAYGYTF

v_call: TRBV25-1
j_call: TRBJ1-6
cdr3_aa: CASGDTGNNSPLHF

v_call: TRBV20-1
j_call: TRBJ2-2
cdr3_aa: CSARGGQITGELFF

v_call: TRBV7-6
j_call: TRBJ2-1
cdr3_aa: CASSLGDRDNEQFF

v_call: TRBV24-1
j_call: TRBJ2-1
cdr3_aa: CATSDSLAHEQFF

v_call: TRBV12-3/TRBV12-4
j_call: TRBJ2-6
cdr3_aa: CASSFEGANVLTF

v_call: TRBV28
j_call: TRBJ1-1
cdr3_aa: CASGGQKAFF

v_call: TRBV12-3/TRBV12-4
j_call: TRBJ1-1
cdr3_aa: CASSPGEGRMNTEAFF

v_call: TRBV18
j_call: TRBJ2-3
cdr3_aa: CASSSLVDSTDTQYF

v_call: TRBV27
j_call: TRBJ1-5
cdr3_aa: CASSPSLGRENSNQPQHF

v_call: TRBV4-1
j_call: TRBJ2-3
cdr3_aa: CASRGVGTTDTQYF

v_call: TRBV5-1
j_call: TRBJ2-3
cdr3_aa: CASRETSTDTQYF

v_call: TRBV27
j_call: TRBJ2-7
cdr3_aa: CASSSTPSAYYEQYF

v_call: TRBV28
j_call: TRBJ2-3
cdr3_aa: CASSWKGIDTQYF

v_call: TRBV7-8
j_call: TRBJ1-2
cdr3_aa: CASSLPGVALSSYTF

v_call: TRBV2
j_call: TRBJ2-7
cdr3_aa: CASSEQTASYEQYF